This T cell receptor beta chain was sequenced in a study of shared clonotypes between healthy human individuals. CDR1 and CDR2 from the germline V gene are KGHSH and LQKENI. The CDR3 loop spans 16 amino acids. V lost 2 bases to trimming and J lost 5 bases; unmatched junction nucleotides: 5. As for this clone: What it binds is unknown.

Each PCR replicate from the sorted subsets contained about 180 ng DNA, which is some 31,000 T cell genomes. The table came from immunoSEQ multiplex PCR; TCRdb's copy has only in-frame clones and leaves some out. The table includes around 2.5 million clones, 93% detected once. The study's findings and limits: When naive CD4 clonotypes were compared across a few donors, about 4.8% were shared. Memory subsets generally showed smaller estimated richness than naive subsets did.

The clonotype was recovered from a man younger than 30 in good health. Some clones in this sample may be carry-over from other donors' samples. Sequenced material: naive CD4+ T cells from PBMCs. The subset is: CD45RA+ positively selected. The chain is built from TRBV18 and TRBJ2-4; 11 nucleotides align to TRBD2. The CDR3 DNA sequence: TGTGCCAGCTCACCAAAACTGACTAGCGGGGAAAACATTCAGTACTTC. Residues: CASSPKLTSGENIQYF.